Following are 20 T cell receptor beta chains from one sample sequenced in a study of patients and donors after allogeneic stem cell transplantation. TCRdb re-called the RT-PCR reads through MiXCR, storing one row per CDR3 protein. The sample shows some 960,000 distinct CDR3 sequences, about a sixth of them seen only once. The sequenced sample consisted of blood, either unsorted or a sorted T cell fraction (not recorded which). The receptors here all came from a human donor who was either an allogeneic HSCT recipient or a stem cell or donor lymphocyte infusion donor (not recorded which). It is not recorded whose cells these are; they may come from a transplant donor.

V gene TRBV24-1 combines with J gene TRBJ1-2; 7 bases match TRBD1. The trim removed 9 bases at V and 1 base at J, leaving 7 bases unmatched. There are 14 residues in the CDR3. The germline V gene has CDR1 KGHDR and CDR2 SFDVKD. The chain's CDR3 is CATGTPGGNYGYTF. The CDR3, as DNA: TGTGCCACCGGTACCCCAGGGGGTAACTATGGCTACACCTTC.

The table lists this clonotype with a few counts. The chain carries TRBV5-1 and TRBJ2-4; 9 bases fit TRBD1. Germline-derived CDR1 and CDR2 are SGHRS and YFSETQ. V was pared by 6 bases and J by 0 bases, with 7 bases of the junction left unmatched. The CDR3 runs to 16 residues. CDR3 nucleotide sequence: TGCGCCAGCAAACCTGGACAGGGGATAGCCAAAAACATTCAGTACTTC. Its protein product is CASKPGQGIAKNIQYF.

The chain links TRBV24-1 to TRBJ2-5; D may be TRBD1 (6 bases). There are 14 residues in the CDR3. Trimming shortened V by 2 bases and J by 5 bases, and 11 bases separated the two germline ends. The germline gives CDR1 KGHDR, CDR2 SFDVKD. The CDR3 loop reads CATSDSRGMETQYF. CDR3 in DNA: TGTGCCACCAGTGATTCCAGGGGCATGGAGACCCAGTACTTC.

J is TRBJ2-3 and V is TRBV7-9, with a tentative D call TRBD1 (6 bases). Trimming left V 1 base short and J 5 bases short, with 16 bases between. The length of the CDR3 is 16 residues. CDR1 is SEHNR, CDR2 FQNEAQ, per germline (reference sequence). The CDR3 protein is CASSLVSGQAKDTQYF. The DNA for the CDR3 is TGTGCCAGCAGCTTAGTTTCGGGACAAGCAAAAGATACGCAGTATTTT. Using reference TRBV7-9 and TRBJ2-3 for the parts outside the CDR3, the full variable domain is DTGVSQNPRHKITKRGQNVTFRCDPISEHNRLYWYRQTLGQGPEFLTYFQNEAQLEKSRLLSDRFSAERPKGSFSTLEIQRTEQGDSAMYLCASSLVSGQAKDTQYFGPGTRLTVL.

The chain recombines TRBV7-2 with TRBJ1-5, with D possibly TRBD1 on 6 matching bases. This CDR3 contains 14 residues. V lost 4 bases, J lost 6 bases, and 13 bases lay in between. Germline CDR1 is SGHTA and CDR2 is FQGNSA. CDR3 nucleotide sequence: TGTGCCAGCAGCTCCACAGGGTGGCTTCAGCCCCAGCATTTT. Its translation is CASSSTGWLQPQHF.

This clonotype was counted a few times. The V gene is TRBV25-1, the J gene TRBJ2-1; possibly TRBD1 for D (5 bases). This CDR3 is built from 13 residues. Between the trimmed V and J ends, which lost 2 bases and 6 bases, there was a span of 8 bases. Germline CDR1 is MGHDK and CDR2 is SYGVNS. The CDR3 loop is CASSEHRLNEQFF. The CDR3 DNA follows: TGTGCCAGCAGTGAACACAGGCTCAATGAGCAGTTCTTC.

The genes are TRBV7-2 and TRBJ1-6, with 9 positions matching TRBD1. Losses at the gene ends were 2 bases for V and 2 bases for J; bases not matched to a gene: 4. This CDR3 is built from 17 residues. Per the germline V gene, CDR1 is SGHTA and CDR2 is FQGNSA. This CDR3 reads CASSLIRQGAYNSPLHF. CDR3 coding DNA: TGTGCCAGCAGCTTAATACGACAGGGGGCCTATAATTCACCCCTCCACTTT.

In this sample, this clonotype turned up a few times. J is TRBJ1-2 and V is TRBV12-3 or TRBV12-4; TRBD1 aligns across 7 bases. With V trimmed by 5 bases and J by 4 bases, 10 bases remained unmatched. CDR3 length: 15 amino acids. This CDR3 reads CASSPRGRGGYGYTF. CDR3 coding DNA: TGTGCCAGCAGTCCCCGCGGCAGGGGGGGCTATGGCTACACCTTC.

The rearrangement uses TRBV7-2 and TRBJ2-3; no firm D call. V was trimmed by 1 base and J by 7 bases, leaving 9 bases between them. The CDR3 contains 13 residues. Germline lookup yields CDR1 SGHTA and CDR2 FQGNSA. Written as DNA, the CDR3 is TGTGCCAGCAGCTTAGACGGACCAAATACGCAGTATTTT. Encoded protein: CASSLDGPNTQYF.

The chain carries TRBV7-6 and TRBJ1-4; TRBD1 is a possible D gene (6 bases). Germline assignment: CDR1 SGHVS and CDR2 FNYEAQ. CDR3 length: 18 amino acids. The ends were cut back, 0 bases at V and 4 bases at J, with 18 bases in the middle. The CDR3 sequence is CASSLAVRGTAVNEKLFF. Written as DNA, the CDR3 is TGTGCCAGCAGCTTAGCGGTTAGGGGGACTGCGGTTAATGAAAAACTGTTTTTT.

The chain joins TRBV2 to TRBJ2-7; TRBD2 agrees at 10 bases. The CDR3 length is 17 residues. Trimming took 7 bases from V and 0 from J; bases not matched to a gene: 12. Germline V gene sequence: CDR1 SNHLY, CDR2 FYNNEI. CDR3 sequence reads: CASTKREGLGSSYEQYF. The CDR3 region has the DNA TGTGCCAGCACAAAGCGGGAGGGATTGGGGAGCTCCTACGAGCAGTACTTC.

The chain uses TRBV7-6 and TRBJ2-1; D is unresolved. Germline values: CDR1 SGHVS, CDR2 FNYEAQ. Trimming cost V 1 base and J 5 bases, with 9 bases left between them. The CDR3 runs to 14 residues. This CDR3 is CASSLDRLNNEQFF. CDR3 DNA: TGTGCCAGCAGCTTAGACAGACTTAACAATGAGCAGTTCTTC.

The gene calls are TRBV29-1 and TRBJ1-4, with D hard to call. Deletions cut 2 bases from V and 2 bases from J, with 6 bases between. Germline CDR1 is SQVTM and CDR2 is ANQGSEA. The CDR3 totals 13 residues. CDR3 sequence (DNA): TGCAGCGTTGAAAGTGGCACTAATGAAAAACTGTTTTTT. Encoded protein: CSVESGTNEKLFF.

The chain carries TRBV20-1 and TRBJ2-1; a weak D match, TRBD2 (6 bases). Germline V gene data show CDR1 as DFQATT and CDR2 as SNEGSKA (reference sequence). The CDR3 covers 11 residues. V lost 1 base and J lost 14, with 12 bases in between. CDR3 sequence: CSARGQGGEFF. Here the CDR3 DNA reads TGCAGTGCTAGAGGTCAAGGCGGGGAGTTCTTC.

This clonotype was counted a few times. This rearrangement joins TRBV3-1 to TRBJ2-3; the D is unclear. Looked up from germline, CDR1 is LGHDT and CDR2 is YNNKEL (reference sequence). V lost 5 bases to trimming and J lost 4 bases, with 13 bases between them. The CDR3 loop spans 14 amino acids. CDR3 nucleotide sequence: TGTGCCAGCAGCGAGGCAGTTATATCAGATACGCAGTATTTT. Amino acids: CASSEAVISDTQYF.

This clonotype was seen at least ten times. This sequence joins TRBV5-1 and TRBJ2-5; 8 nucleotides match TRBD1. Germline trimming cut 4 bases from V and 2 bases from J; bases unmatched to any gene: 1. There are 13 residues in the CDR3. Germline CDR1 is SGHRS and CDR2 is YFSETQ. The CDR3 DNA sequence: TGCGCCAGCAGCGGACAGGGTCAAGAGACCCAGTACTTC. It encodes CASSGQGQETQYF.

DNA of the CDR3: TGTGCCAGCAGCCTACGGGAGGTTGGTGAGCAGTTCTTC. Its translation: CASSLREVGEQFF. V usage is TRBV7-9 and J usage is TRBJ2-1; TRBD2 matches 7 bases. This CDR3 has 13 residues. V dropped 5 bases and J dropped 9; count of bases not matched to a gene: 7. Germline CDR1 SEHNR, CDR2 FQNEAQ (reference sequence). The full variable domain, with the rest looked up from reference TRBV7-9 and TRBJ2-1, is DTGVSQNPRHKITKRGQNVTFRCDPISEHNRLYWYRQTLGQGPEFLTYFQNEAQLEKSRLLSDRFSAERPKGSFSTLEIQRTEQGDSAMYLCASSLREVGEQFFGPGTRLTVL.

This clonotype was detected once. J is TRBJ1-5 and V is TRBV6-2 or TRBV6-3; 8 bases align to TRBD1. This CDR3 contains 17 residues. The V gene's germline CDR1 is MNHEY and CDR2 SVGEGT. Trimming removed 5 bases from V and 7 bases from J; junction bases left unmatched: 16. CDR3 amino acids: CASSQARTGTAEQPQHF. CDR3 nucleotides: TGTGCCAGCAGTCAAGCACGGACAGGGACTGCGGAGCAGCCCCAGCATTTT.

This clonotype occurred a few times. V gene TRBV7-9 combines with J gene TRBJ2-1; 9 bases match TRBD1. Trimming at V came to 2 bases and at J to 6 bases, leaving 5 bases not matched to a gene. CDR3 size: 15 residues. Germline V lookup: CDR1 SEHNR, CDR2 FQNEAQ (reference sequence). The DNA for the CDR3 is TGTGCCAGCAGCTTACTGGACAGGGGCCGCAATGAGCAGTTCTTC. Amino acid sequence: CASSLLDRGRNEQFF.

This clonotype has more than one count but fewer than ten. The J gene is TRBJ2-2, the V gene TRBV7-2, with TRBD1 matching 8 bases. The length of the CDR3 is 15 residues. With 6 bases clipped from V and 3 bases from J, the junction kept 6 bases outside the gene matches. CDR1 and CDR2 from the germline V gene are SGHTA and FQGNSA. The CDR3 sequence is CASRLDRDDTGELFF. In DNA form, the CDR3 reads TGTGCCAGCAGATTGGACAGGGATGACACCGGGGAGCTGTTTTTT.